What follows are 22 T cell receptor beta chains derived from one specimen sequenced in a study of Ad26.COV2.S vaccination and SARS-CoV-2 variants. The assay was immunoSEQ multiplex PCR, and TCRdb's table has in-frame clones only and misses some. Of about 330,000 clones in the sample, 85% to 90% were seen once. The sample's treatment: 15 to 20 received Ad26.COV2.S at low or high dose, single or two shots; roughly five received placebo; per-sample allocation not given. Collection of samples fell on day 63 after the first vaccine or placebo injection. Source: peripheral blood, taken in a trial of Ad26.COV2.S vaccine versus placebo. The receptor set was obtained from a person between 18 and 65 years old who received the Ad26.COV2.S COVID-19 vaccine or a placebo.

The chain is built from TRBV7-9 and TRBJ1-6; D is possibly TRBD1 (5 bases). CDR1 and CDR2 (germline): SEHNR, FQNEAQ (reference sequence). V was pared by 3 bases and J by 7 bases, with 13 bases between. The CDR3 has 15 residues. CDR3 protein: CASSFGDSSNSPLHF. CDR3 sequence (DNA): TGTGCCAGCAGCTTCGGCGACAGTTCGAATTCACCCCTCCACTTT.

The rearrangement links TRBV4-3 to TRBJ1-5; D is undetermined. V was clipped by 0 bases and J by 5 bases, with 14 bases between them. Germline V gene data show CDR1 as LGHNA and CDR2 as YSLEER. The CDR3 spans 16 residues. CDR3: CASSQDGSEPYQPQHF. The CDR3 bases are TGCGCCAGCAGCCAAGATGGGTCAGAACCATATCAGCCCCAGCATTTT.

J is TRBJ1-6 and V is TRBV6-6; D is possibly TRBD1 (5 bases). V was pared by 4 bases and J by 9 bases, with 19 bases between. CDR1 and CDR2 from the germline V gene are MNHNY and SVGAGI (reference sequence). The CDR3 length is 16 residues. CDR3 coding DNA: TGTGCCAGCAGTTTACATCCTGACAGATTGGCTTCACCCCTCCACTTT. Protein sequence: CASSLHPDRLASPLHF.

This clone was seen once. J is TRBJ2-5 and V is TRBV4-1, with 7 bases that match TRBD2. From germline, CDR1 is MGHRA and CDR2 YSYEKL. V lost 5 bases, J lost 2 bases, and 8 bases stayed unmatched. The CDR3 length is 15 residues. In nucleotides, the CDR3 is TGCGCCAGCAGCAAGCTAGGGCGGGGGCAAGAGACCCAGTACTTC. Translation gives CASSKLGRGQETQYF.

The chain links TRBV5-1 to TRBJ2-3; no clear D. The CDR3 runs to 15 residues. The V end lost 0 bases, the J end lost 0 bases, and 8 bases lay between the germline ends. From germline, CDR1 is SGHRS and CDR2 YFSETQ. CDR3 sequence: CASSLVGLSTDTQYF. CDR3 sequence (DNA): TGCGCCAGCAGCTTGGTAGGCCTTAGCACAGATACGCAGTATTTT.

Comment on this clone: The same CDR3 is also encoded by other DNA sequences in this sample. V is TRBV7-9 and J is TRBJ2-1; D not resolved. Germline CDR1 SEHNR, CDR2 FQNEAQ (reference sequence). Trimming removed 3 bases at V and 6 bases at J, with 6 bases between. This CDR3 has 12 residues. Written as DNA, the CDR3 is TGTGCCAGCAGCTTTGGTCGCAATGAGCAGTTCTTC. Translating gives CASSFGRNEQFF.

The rearrangement links TRBV30 to TRBJ2-1; the D gene could be TRBD1 or TRBD2 (5 bases each). Germline V gives CDR1 GTSNPN, CDR2 SVGIG (reference sequence). This CDR3 is 12 amino acids long. Trimming cost V 2 bases and J 6 bases, with 8 bases left between them. The CDR3 nucleotides are TGTGCCTGGAGTCGAGGGGCCAATGAGCAGTTCTTC. It translates to CAWSRGANEQFF.

The J gene is TRBJ1-5, the V gene TRBV5-4; no reliable D call. Looked up from germline, CDR1 is SGHNT and CDR2 is YYREEE (reference sequence). Trimming pared 4 bases from V and 6 bases from J, leaving 8 bases between. The CDR3 totals 12 residues. CDR3 DNA sequence: TGTGCCAGCAGCCTGCCGGGTCAGCCCCAGCATTTT. Protein sequence: CASSLPGQPQHF.

J is TRBJ2-2 and V is TRBV5-1, with 11 positions matching TRBD2. The length of the CDR3 is 17 residues. V lost 3 bases and J lost 1; bases outside the gene matches: 5. The germline V gene has CDR1 SGHRS and CDR2 YFSETQ. Written as DNA, the CDR3 is TGCGCCAGCAGCTCCCGACTAGCGGGAATGAACACCGGGGAGCTGTTTTTT. Encoded protein: CASSSRLAGMNTGELFF.

V and J are TRBV28 and TRBJ1-5, with 9 bases aligning to TRBD1. The CDR3 length is 16 residues. J was trimmed by 3 bases and V by 4 bases; bases with no gene match: 7. Germline loops: CDR1 MDHEN, CDR2 SYDVKM. CDR3 DNA: TGTGCCAGCAGTTCCTGGGACAGGGAACTCAATCAGCCCCAGCATTTT. It translates to CASSSWDRELNQPQHF.

V usage is TRBV15 and J usage is TRBJ1-1, with D perhaps matching TRBD1 (6 bases). Trimming left V 3 bases short and J 3 bases short, with 14 bases between. This CDR3 is built from 15 residues. Germline CDR1 LNHNV, CDR2 YYDKDF (reference sequence). The CDR3 region has the DNA TGTGCCACCAGCAGTCCGGTCGGGGGGCACACTGAAGCTTTCTTT. Its translation: CATSSPVGGHTEAFF.

The V call is TRBV7-9, the J call TRBJ2-1; no reliable D call. V was trimmed by 5 bases and J by 8 bases, leaving 10 bases between them. CDR1 SEHNR and CDR2 FQNEAQ come from the germline V gene (reference sequence). The CDR3 is 12 residues long. The CDR3 nucleotides read TGTGCCAGCAGCAGGAAGGGCGATGAGCAGTTCTTC. Translated, it gives CASSRKGDEQFF.

The chain recombines TRBV5-1 with TRBJ2-3; 10 bases align to TRBD2. V dropped 2 bases and J dropped 3; count of bases not matched to a gene: 3. Germline CDR1 is SGHRS and CDR2 is YFSETQ. CDR3 length equals 15 residues. CDR3: CASSLPSGGTDTQYF. CDR3 DNA: TGCGCCAGCAGCTTACCTAGCGGGGGAACAGATACGCAGTATTTT.

The rearrangement uses TRBV7-8 and TRBJ1-4, with unresolved D. The CDR3 covers 17 residues. Germline V gene sequence: CDR1 SGHVS, CDR2 FQNEAQ. Trimming took 7 bases from V and 2 from J, leaving 20 bases between them. CDR3 bases: TGTGCCAGCACCCTCCCGAGGGCGCAAGGGACTAATGAAAAACTGTTTTTT. Translating it yields CASTLPRAQGTNEKLFF. Drawing the rest from reference TRBV7-8 and TRBJ1-4, the complete variable domain is GAGVSQSPRYKVAKRGQDVALRCDPISGHVSLFWYQQALGQGPEFLTYFQNEAQLDKSGLPSDRFFAERPEGSVSTLKIQRTQQEDSAVYLCASTLPRAQGTNEKLFFGSGTQLSVL.

This chain connects TRBV5-1 to TRBJ2-7, with unresolved D. This CDR3 has 16 residues. The ends were cut back, 1 base at V and 2 bases at J, with 16 bases in the middle. Germline V gene lookup returns CDR1 SGHRS and CDR2 YFSETQ. The CDR3, as DNA: TGCGCCAGCAGCTTGACCGACTCAAGAAGTCCCTACGAGCAGTACTTC. As protein: CASSLTDSRSPYEQYF.

This chain uses TRBV6-6 with TRBJ1-2; no reliable D call. Germline CDR1 is MNHNY and CDR2 is SVGAGI (reference sequence). The CDR3 spans 15 residues. Trimming removed 0 bases at V and 5 bases at J, with 13 bases between. CDR3 nucleotide sequence: TGTGCCAGCAGTTACTCGATCCCAGAGCCTTATGGCTACACCTTC. This encodes CASSYSIPEPYGYTF.

The V gene is TRBV19, the J gene TRBJ2-1; 7 bases line up with TRBD2. With 1 base clipped from V and 2 bases from J, the junction kept 8 bases outside the gene matches. This CDR3 contains 17 residues. The germline gives CDR1 LNHDA, CDR2 SQIVND (reference sequence). Here the CDR3 DNA reads TGTGCCAGTAGTATAGTCCTAGCGGATCCTCCCTACAATGAGCAGTTCTTC. Amino acid sequence: CASSIVLADPPYNEQFF.

The J gene is TRBJ2-7, the V gene TRBV28; D is perhaps TRBD2 (5 bases). CDR3 size: 12 residues. Germline values: CDR1 MDHEN, CDR2 SYDVKM. Trimming left V 5 bases short and J 4 bases short, with 9 bases between. CDR3 in DNA: TGTGCCAGCAGTCCGGACTCTTACGAGCAGTACGTC. Translation: CASSPDSYEQYV.

As DNA, the CDR3 is TGCGCCAGCAGCCAAAGTAGGCAAGAGACCCAGTACTTC. This translates into CASSQSRQETQYF. The chain is built from TRBV4-3 and TRBJ2-5, with D hard to call. CDR3 length: 13 amino acids. Germline assignment: CDR1 LGHNA and CDR2 YSLEER. V was cut by 2 bases and J by 2 bases, with 6 bases left in between.

The chain links TRBV6-5 to TRBJ1-2; 9 bases map to TRBD1. Germline CDR1 reads MNHEY; CDR2 reads SVGAGI. V dropped 6 bases and J dropped 8; count of bases not matched to a gene: 7. The CDR3 totals 13 residues. The CDR3 DNA is TGTGCCAGCAGCTCCACAGGGGGCAACGGCTACACCTTC. Translation gives CASSSTGGNGYTF.

The V and J genes are TRBV6-5 and TRBJ1-2; the D gene is possibly TRBD1 (5 bases). Germline V lookup: CDR1 MNHEY, CDR2 SVGAGI. The CDR3 consists of 12 residues. Between the trimmed V and J ends, which lost 8 bases and 2 bases, there was a span of 9 bases. This chain's CDR3 is CASAGGNYGYTF. CDR3 coding DNA: TGTGCCAGCGCGGGGGGGAACTATGGCTACACCTTC.

The chain is built from TRBV7-9 and TRBJ2-4, with 7 positions matching TRBD1. V lost 0 bases to trimming and J lost 3 bases; unmatched junction nucleotides: 8. Germline V CDR1 and CDR2: SEHNR, FQNEAQ (reference sequence). The CDR3 runs 17 residues. The CDR3 DNA sequence: TGTGCCAGCAGCTTAGCGAACGGACAGGACCTCAAAAACATTCAGTACTTC. Translated: CASSLANGQDLKNIQYF.